A single T cell receptor (beta chain) is shown here with its context. No antigen is known for it. Carried by the TCR beta cDNA libraries were unique molecular identifiers. MiXCR, run by TCRdb on the PCR reads, gives a single entry per CDR3 protein. The table has about 820,000 distinct CDR3 sequences, roughly half seen once; the top ten hold approximately 4.3%. The data stem from a study of post-analysis software for immune sequencing data. General study points: In patients, TRBV5-6, TRBV5-1 and TRBV20-1 belonged to five TRBV segments found more frequently than in controls.

The V end lost 6 bases, the J end lost 4 bases, and 12 bases lay between the germline ends. Germline V gene data show CDR1 as SGHTA and CDR2 as FQGTGA. The CDR3 sequence is 13 residues long. The origin of this receptor is a girl aged 5 to 17 with multiple sclerosis. The chain uses TRBV7-3 and TRBJ1-2; perhaps TRBD1 as D (6 bases). Sequenced input: blood. The CDR3 nucleotides read TGTGCCAGCAGACGACAGGCCGCCTATGGCTACACCTTC. Its protein product is CASRRQAAYGYTF.